The next 27 T cell receptor beta chains were all read from a single sample in a study of blood T cell repertoires in COVID-19 (dated by TCRdb to 2018 to 2021). The protocol used for the library was the immunoSEQ multiplex PCR assay. In its TCRdb copy, this immuneACCESS table keeps in-frame sequences only and misses some clones. Where compared with another copy, unresolved V genes explain less than half of these, and the others have no known cause. In this sample the table shows roughly 100,000 clones, 65% to 90% of which occur a single time. Less than 45% of the sample is held by the ten biggest clonotypes. Sequencing input: peripheral blood. The receptors derive from an older man with acute or convalescent COVID-19.

The count of this clone is one. This chain links TRBV9 with TRBJ2-7; TRBD2 agrees at 10 bases. CDR1 and CDR2 from the germline V gene are SGDLS and YYNGEE. J gave up 3 bases and V 2 bases, and 5 bases lay outside the gene matches. The CDR3 is 15 amino acids. CDR3: CASSVASGSLYEQYF. The CDR3 nucleotides read TGTGCCAGCAGCGTCGCTAGCGGGAGTCTCTACGAGCAGTACTTC. Drawing the rest from reference TRBV9 and TRBJ2-7, the complete variable domain is DSGVTQTPKHLITATGQRVTLRCSPRSGDLSVYWYQQSLDQGLQFLIQYYNGEERAKGNILERFSAQQFPDLHSELNLSSLELGDSALYFCASSVASGSLYEQYFGPGTRLTVT.

V and J are TRBV11-2 and TRBJ2-4, with 11 bases lining up with TRBD1. V trimming: 5 bases; J trimming: 3 bases; junction bases outside the gene matches: 9. Germline V gene lookup returns CDR1 SGHAT and CDR2 FQNNGV. This CDR3 comprises 17 residues. The CDR3 sequence is CASSQWTGGLVKNIQYF. CDR3 in DNA: TGTGCCAGCAGCCAATGGACAGGGGGCTTGGTCAAAAACATTCAGTACTTC.

This sequence joins TRBV7-2 and TRBJ1-5; tentative D call: TRBD1 (6 bases). Trimming took off 5 bases at V and 4 bases at J, with 21 bases between the two ends. The CDR3 sequence is 17 residues long. In germline, CDR1 is SGHTA, CDR2 FQGNSA. Here the CDR3 DNA reads TGTGCCAGCAGCCCTAGGGGTGCGGGGGCCCTGAATCAGCCCCAGCATTTT. This gives the protein CASSPRGAGALNQPQHF.

This chain uses TRBV27 with TRBJ1-2, with unresolved D. From germline, CDR1 is MNHEY and CDR2 SMNVEV (reference sequence). Trimming left V 4 bases short and J 2 bases short, with 8 bases between. CDR3 length equals 13 residues. CDR3 DNA: TGTGCCAGCAGTTCCTGGGAGAACTATGGCTACACCTTC. This sequence encodes CASSSWENYGYTF.

The DNA of the CDR3 is TGTGCCAGCAGCAGCAATGGTGAAAAACTGTTTTTT. Translated: CASSSNGEKLFF. This rearrangement joins TRBV3-1 (or the pseudogene TRBV3-2) to TRBJ1-4; D unresolved. The CDR3 is made up of 12 amino acids. Germline CDR1 is LGHDT and CDR2 is YNNKEL (reference sequence). Trimming shortened V by 5 bases and J by 7 bases, and 8 bases separated the two germline ends.

The chain joins TRBV29-1 to TRBJ1-3; D gene ambiguous. The CDR3 is made up of 13 amino acids. V lost 3 bases and J lost 0, with 6 bases in between. Germline lookup yields CDR1 SQVTM and CDR2 ANQGSEA. This CDR3 reads CSVDSGSGNTIYF. Written as DNA, the CDR3 is TGCAGCGTTGATTCGGGCTCTGGAAACACCATATATTTT.

The V gene is TRBV28, the J gene TRBJ2-5; 11 bases line up with TRBD2. Unmatched junction bases numbered 14, after V lost 3 bases and J lost 2 bases. CDR1 MDHEN and CDR2 SYDVKM come from the germline V gene. The CDR3 covers 19 residues. CDR3 coding DNA: TGTGCCAGCAGTTTTCCTTTCCCTCGACTAGCGGGACTTCAAGAGACCCAGTACTTC. This gives the protein CASSFPFPRLAGLQETQYF.

The chain joins TRBV6-1 to TRBJ1-2, with 10 positions matching TRBD1. Germline V gene sequence: CDR1 MNHNS, CDR2 SASEGT. The CDR3 sequence is 17 residues long. Losses at the gene ends were 6 bases for V and 2 bases for J; bases not matched to a gene: 12. The CDR3 is CASSERRRTGGNYGYTF. Written as DNA, the CDR3 is TGTGCCAGCAGCGAACGACGACGGACAGGGGGAAACTATGGCTACACCTTC.

The chain joins TRBV11-2 to TRBJ2-1, with D perhaps TRBD1 (5 bases). CDR3 length equals 15 residues. Germline CDR1 is SGHAT and CDR2 is FQNNGV. Trimming removed 5 bases from V and 6 bases from J, with 17 bases in between. The CDR3 protein is CASSLYSGAPNEQFF. CDR3 coding DNA: TGTGCCAGCAGCCTTTACAGTGGGGCACCCAATGAGCAGTTCTTC.

The rearrangement uses TRBV16 and TRBJ1-1, with TRBD1 as a possible D gene (5 bases). Trimming stripped 4 bases from V and 0 bases from J, with 6 bases between. The CDR3 contains 13 residues. In germline, CDR1 is KGHSY, CDR2 FQNENV. CDR3 sequence: CASSRQMNTEAFF. The CDR3 DNA is TGTGCCAGCAGCCGACAGATGAACACTGAAGCTTTCTTT.

This clone has only a few counts. The chain is built from TRBV7-2 and TRBJ1-1, with D hard to call. Germline-derived CDR1 and CDR2 are SGHTA and FQGNSA. This CDR3 spans 14 amino acids. V gave up 5 bases and J gave up 6 bases, with 16 bases separating them. This CDR3 reads CASSLRLATAEAFF. The CDR3 coding sequence is TGTGCCAGCAGCCTGCGACTCGCAACGGCTGAAGCTTTCTTT.

In this sample, this clone turned up once. The junction and the germline gene differ at one end; a read error may be behind it. Other DNA sequences from this sample encode an identical CDR3 as well. The chain links TRBV3-1 (or the pseudogene TRBV3-2) to TRBJ2-2; perhaps TRBD2 as D (6 bases). From germline, CDR1 is LGHDT and CDR2 YNNKEL (reference sequence). The CDR3 totals 13 residues. The CDR3 bases are TGTGCCAGCAGTCAAGCGGGTACCGGGGAGCTGTTTTTT. This translates into CASSQAGTGELFF.

The V call is TRBV3-1 (or the pseudogene TRBV3-2), the J call TRBJ1-4, with a possible D match to TRBD1 (5 bases). CDR1 and CDR2 (germline): LGHDT, YNNKEL (reference sequence). V was cut by 3 bases and J by 7 bases, with 12 bases left in between. This CDR3 is 14 amino acids long. The CDR3 sequence is CASSHKGLREKLFF. The CDR3 bases are TGTGCCAGCAGCCATAAGGGGCTCCGTGAAAAACTGTTTTTT.

The chain links TRBV6-2 or TRBV6-3 to TRBJ1-6; 11 nucleotides line up with TRBD1. This CDR3 contains 19 residues. Germline CDR1 is MNHEY and CDR2 is SVGEGT. Losses at the gene ends were 6 bases for V and 0 bases for J; bases not matched to a gene: 10. The CDR3: CASSSGQGAASSYNSPLHF. CDR3 sequence (DNA): TGTGCCAGCAGCTCCGGACAGGGGGCTGCGAGCTCCTATAATTCACCCCTCCACTTT.

V and J are TRBV7-9 and TRBJ2-5, with 7 bases matching TRBD1. There are 13 residues in the CDR3. The trim removed 6 bases at V and 2 bases at J, leaving 3 bases unmatched. Germline assignment: CDR1 SEHNR and CDR2 FQNEAQ (reference sequence). The CDR3 bases are TGTGCCAGCAGAACAGGGGTACAAGAGACCCAGTACTTC. Its translation: CASRTGVQETQYF. The full variable domain, completed using reference TRBV7-9 and TRBJ2-5, is DTGVSQNPRHKITKRGQNVTFRCDPISEHNRLYWYRQTLGQGPEFLTYFQNEAQLEKSRLLSDRFSAERPKGSFSTLEIQRTEQGDSAMYLCASRTGVQETQYFGPGTRLLVL.

This rearrangement joins TRBV2 to TRBJ1-5; D unresolved. This CDR3 spans 13 amino acids. The germline V and J ends were trimmed by 7 bases and 7 bases, with 14 bases remaining between them. Per germline, CDR1 SNHLY and CDR2 FYNNEI. DNA for the CDR3: TGTGCCAGCACCCCGGAGGCGGGGCAGCCCCAGCATTTT. Its translation is CASTPEAGQPQHF.

This CDR3 is CAWSVQVAPNEKLFF. In DNA, the CDR3 is TGTGCCTGGAGTGTACAGGTAGCCCCTAATGAAAAACTGTTTTTT. This chain uses TRBV30 with TRBJ1-4; D is possibly TRBD1 (5 bases). The CDR3 is 15 residues long. The V and J ends lost 0 bases and 3 bases respectively, with 11 bases between them. The germline V gene has CDR1 GTSNPN and CDR2 SVGIG (reference sequence).

The V call is TRBV5-1, the J call TRBJ1-1; 8 nucleotides align to TRBD1. The V gene's germline CDR1 is SGHRS and CDR2 YFSETQ. This CDR3 comprises 16 residues. J was trimmed by 0 bases and V by 1 base; bases with no gene match: 5. DNA for the CDR3: TGCGCCAGCAGCTTGAGACAGGGGTCTTTGAACACTGAAGCTTTCTTT. The encoded protein is CASSLRQGSLNTEAFF.

This clone was observed a few times. The chain employs TRBV5-5 and TRBJ1-6, with D possibly TRBD1 on 5 matching bases. Deletions cut 2 bases from V and 7 bases from J, with 10 bases between. This CDR3 spans 14 amino acids. Looked up from germline, CDR1 is SGHKS and CDR2 is YYEKEE (reference sequence). This CDR3 reads CASSLRGGNSPLHF. For the CDR3, the DNA is TGTGCCAGCAGCTTACGGGGGGGAAATTCACCCCTCCACTTT.

The gene calls are TRBV6-1 and TRBJ2-6; a possible D gene is TRBD1 (5 bases). Germline CDR1 reads MNHNS; CDR2 reads SASEGT. This CDR3 contains 15 residues. V dropped 2 bases and J dropped 3 bases, with 8 bases sitting between them. CDR3 sequence: CASSENRLGANVLTF. The CDR3 nucleotides are TGTGCCAGCAGTGAAAACAGGCTTGGGGCCAACGTCCTGACTTTC.

This chain joins TRBV4-1 and TRBJ1-2, with TRBD1 matching 11 bases. CDR3 length: 16 residues. Germline CDR1 reads MGHRA; CDR2 reads YSYEKL. Trimming took 4 bases from V and 1 from J; bases not matched to a gene: 5. The CDR3 spells CASSPGQGAGNYGYTF. In DNA, the CDR3 is TGCGCCAGCAGCCCCGGACAGGGGGCAGGTAACTATGGCTACACCTTC.

There are a few counts of this clone. The V and J genes are TRBV6-5 and TRBJ1-3, with a possible D match to TRBD1 (5 bases). The CDR3 spans 14 residues. Trimming removed 2 bases from V and 3 bases from J, with 8 bases in between. Looked up from germline, CDR1 is MNHEY and CDR2 is SVGAGI. The chain's CDR3 is CASSYGGGGNTIYF. CDR3 sequence (DNA): TGTGCCAGCAGTTACGGGGGGGGTGGAAACACCATATATTTT.

This chain joins TRBV27 and TRBJ2-7; tentatively, D is TRBD2 (5 bases). The V gene lost 5 bases and the J gene lost 3 bases, with 29 bases spanning the gap. This CDR3 spans 19 amino acids. Germline V gene lookup returns CDR1 MNHEY and CDR2 SMNVEV (reference sequence). CDR3 loop: CASSPNSVFRPAEFYEQYF. In DNA form, the CDR3 reads TGTGCCAGCAGTCCCAATTCGGTTTTTAGGCCAGCGGAGTTCTACGAGCAGTACTTC.

The rearrangement uses TRBV18 and TRBJ1-1; perhaps TRBD1 as D (6 bases). The V end was cut by 4 bases, the J end by 4 bases, with 13 bases between. The germline gives CDR1 KGHSH, CDR2 LQKENI. The CDR3 runs 14 residues. CDR3 DNA: TGTGCCAGCTCACGGACAGATGTAGGCACTGAAGCTTTCTTT. It is translated as CASSRTDVGTEAFF. Drawing the rest from reference TRBV18 and TRBJ1-1, the complete variable domain is NAGVMQNPRHLVRRRGQEARLRCSPMKGHSHVYWYRQLPEEGLKFMVYLQKENIIDESGMPKERFSAEFPKEGPSILRIQQVVRGDSAAYFCASSRTDVGTEAFFGQGTRLTVV.

The rearrangement joins TRBV7-3 to TRBJ1-1; weak D call: TRBD1 (5 bases). Germline CDR1 and CDR2: SGHTA and FQGTGA. V was clipped by 7 bases and J by 4 bases, with 16 bases between them. The CDR3 sequence is 14 residues long. The CDR3 here is CASKREGGTTEAFF. The CDR3, as DNA: TGTGCCAGCAAACGGGAGGGTGGGACCACTGAAGCTTTCTTT. The full variable domain, its missing parts supplied by reference TRBV7-3 and TRBJ1-1, is GAGVSQTPSNKVTEKGKYVELRCDPISGHTALYWYRQSLGQGPEFLIYFQGTGAADDSGLPNDRFFAVRPEGSVSTLKIQRTERGDSAVYLCASKREGGTTEAFFGQGTRLTVV.

The table lists this clone with a few counts. This chain connects TRBV20-1 to TRBJ2-1; 8 bases are shared with TRBD1. After removal of 3 bases from V and 5 bases from J, the junction contained 9 bases not matched to a gene. Germline CDR1 DFQATT, CDR2 SNEGSKA (reference sequence). The CDR3 contains 15 residues. The CDR3 reads CSASDPGQVNNEQFF. The CDR3 DNA reads TGCAGTGCTAGTGATCCGGGACAGGTCAACAATGAGCAGTTCTTC.

The chain carries TRBV30 and TRBJ2-2; 9 bases map to TRBD2. The V gene end was trimmed by 5 bases and the J gene end by 7 bases; junction bases not matched to a gene: 11. This CDR3 spans 15 amino acids. CDR1 is GTSNPN, CDR2 SVGIG, per germline (reference sequence). The CDR3 sequence: CAWETSGRWGGELFF. CDR3 coding DNA: TGTGCCTGGGAAACCAGCGGGAGGTGGGGCGGGGAGCTGTTTTTT.